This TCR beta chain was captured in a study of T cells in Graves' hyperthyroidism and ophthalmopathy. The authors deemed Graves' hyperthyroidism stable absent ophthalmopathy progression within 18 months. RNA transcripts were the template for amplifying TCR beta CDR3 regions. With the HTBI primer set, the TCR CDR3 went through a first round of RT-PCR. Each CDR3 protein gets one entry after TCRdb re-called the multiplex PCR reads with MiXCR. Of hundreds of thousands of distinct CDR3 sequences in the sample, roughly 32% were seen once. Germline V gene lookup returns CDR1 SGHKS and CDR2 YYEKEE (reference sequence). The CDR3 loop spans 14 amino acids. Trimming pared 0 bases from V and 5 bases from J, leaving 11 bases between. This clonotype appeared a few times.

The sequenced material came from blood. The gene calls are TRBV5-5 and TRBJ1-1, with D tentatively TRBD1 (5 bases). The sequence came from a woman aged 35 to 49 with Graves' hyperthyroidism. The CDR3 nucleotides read TGTGCCAGCAGCTTGGCAGCAGGGCAGACTGAAGCTTTCTTT. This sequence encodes CASSLAAGQTEAFF.